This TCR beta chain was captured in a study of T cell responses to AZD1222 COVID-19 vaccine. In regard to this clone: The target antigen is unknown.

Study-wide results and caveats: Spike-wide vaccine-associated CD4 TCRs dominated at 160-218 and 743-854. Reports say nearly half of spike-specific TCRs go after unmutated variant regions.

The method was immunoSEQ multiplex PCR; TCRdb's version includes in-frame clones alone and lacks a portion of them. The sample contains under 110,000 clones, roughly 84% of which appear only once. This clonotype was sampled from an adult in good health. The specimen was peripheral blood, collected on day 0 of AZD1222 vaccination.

CDR3 sequence (DNA): TGCGCCAGCAGTGAACAGGGGTTCGGTGAAGCTTTCTTT. This translates into CASSEQGFGEAFF. The V gene is TRBV10-2, the J gene TRBJ1-1; 7 bases agree with TRBD1. Trimming removed 3 bases from V and 7 bases from J; junction bases left unmatched: 5. The CDR3 totals 13 residues. The V gene's germline CDR1 is WSHSY and CDR2 SAAADI.